These T cell receptor beta chains were read from a single sample in a study of regulatory T cells in long-lasting Graves disease. Each CDR3 protein is one row after TCRdb ran MiXCR on the multiplex PCR reads. The table has over 450,000 distinct CDR3 sequences, roughly 21% seen once; the top ten hold about 6.6%. The sample in question was peripheral blood mononuclear cells (PBMCs), obtained when the disease was refractory, from a patient treated with antithyroid drugs. The receptors originated from a female donor with Graves disease. CDR3s include the opening cysteine and the closing phenylalanine or tryptophan. The order of the fields is D gene, clone size, J gene, V gene, CDR3 DNA, CDR3 protein. D genes are given only for firm matches. Some rows mark clone size as missing; the rest say once, few, many or name a class of expanded clone.

D: NA
size: many
J: TRBJ2-7
V: TRBV28
DNA: TGTGCCAGCAGTTCCCCGGAGAGGAACTCCTACGAGCAGTACTTC
CDR3: CASSSPERNSYEQYF

D: NA
size: NA
J: TRBJ2-7
V: TRBV20-1
DNA: TGCAGTGCTAGAGATCGAGGACAGCGTCACTCCTACGAGCAGTACTTC
CDR3: CSARDRGQRHSYEQYF

D: NA
size: many
J: TRBJ1-3
V: TRBV7-8
DNA: TGTGCCAGCAGCTCCCGGACCGGACAGGGAAACACCATATATTTT
CDR3: CASSSRTGQGNTIYF

D: NA
size: many
J: TRBJ1-5
V: TRBV13
DNA: TGTGCCAGCAGCTTCGGCCGGCTGGGGAGTGGCAATCAGCCCCAGCATTTT
CDR3: CASSFGRLGSGNQPQHF

D: NA
size: many
J: TRBJ2-5
V: TRBV6-1
DNA: TGTGCCAGCAGCGAAGGTGGCCAAGAGACCCAGTACTTC
CDR3: CASSEGGQETQYF

D: TRBD1
size: few
J: TRBJ2-5
V: TRBV24-1
DNA: TGTGCCACCAGTGATCCGGGACAGGGAGAACAGGAGACCCAGTACTTC
CDR3: CATSDPGQGEQETQYF

D: TRBD1
size: few
J: TRBJ1-1
V: TRBV20-1
DNA: TGCAGTCAGACGGGACAGATGAACACTGAAGCTTTCTTT
CDR3: CSQTGQMNTEAFF

D: NA
size: many
J: TRBJ2-7
V: TRBV7-2
DNA: TGTGCCAGCAGCATCAGCGGTCCGGAGCCCCAGTACGAGCAGTACTTC
CDR3: CASSISGPEPQYEQYF

D: NA
size: once
J: TRBJ2-7
V: TRBV4-3
DNA: TGCGCCAGCAGCCAAATATCCGGGACTCCGTCCTACGAGCAGTACTTC
CDR3: CASSQISGTPSYEQYF

D: NA
size: NA
J: TRBJ1-1
V: TRBV19
DNA: TGTGCCAGTGGGGTCAGCAGGACTGAAGCTTTCTTT
CDR3: CASGVSRTEAFF

D: TRBD2
size: NA
J: TRBJ2-7
V: TRBV3-1
DNA: TGTGCCAGCACCCCTAGCGGGAACTACGAGCAGTACTTC
CDR3: CASTPSGNYEQYF

D: NA
size: many
J: TRBJ1-1
V: TRBV7-2
DNA: TGTGCCAGCAGCCCCACCGACAGGAGGTACACTGAAGCTTTCTTT
CDR3: CASSPTDRRYTEAFF

D: TRBD1
size: NA
J: TRBJ1-1
V: TRBV12-3/TRBV12-4
DNA: TGTGCCAGCAGTGGGGGACAGAGCAAAGGGAAAGCTTTCTTT
CDR3: CASSGGQSKGKAFF

D: NA
size: few
J: TRBJ2-6
V: TRBV24-1
DNA: TGTGCCACCAGTGAAGGGACGGACTCTGGGGCCAACGTCCTGACTTTC
CDR3: CATSEGTDSGANVLTF

D: NA
size: many
J: TRBJ2-4
V: TRBV28
DNA: TGTGCCAGCAGTTTTCCTCTCTGGGGGGCCACGGCCAAAAACATTCAGTACTTC
CDR3: CASSFPLWGATAKNIQYF

D: TRBD1
size: few
J: TRBJ1-4
V: TRBV2
DNA: TGTGCCAGCCTCCTTTGGGGACAGGGAAATGAAAAACTGTTTTTT
CDR3: CASLLWGQGNEKLFF

D: NA
size: few
J: TRBJ1-2
V: TRBV29-1
DNA: TGCAGCGTTGGACATACCCTCTATGATGGCTACACCTTC
CDR3: CSVGHTLYDGYTF

D: NA
size: NA
J: TRBJ1-3
V: TRBV5-1
DNA: TGCGCCAGCAGTTTTGGGGTTCATGGAAACACCATATATTTT
CDR3: CASSFGVHGNTIYF

D: TRBD2
size: NA
J: TRBJ2-7
V: TRBV3-1
DNA: TGTGCCAGCAGCGATTACGCGTCGGGGGGCGAGCAGTACTTC
CDR3: CASSDYASGGEQYF

D: NA
size: few
J: TRBJ1-6
V: TRBV19
DNA: TGTGCCAGTAGTCGGATCAGGGGTAATTCACCCCTCCACTTT
CDR3: CASSRIRGNSPLHF

D: TRBD1
size: NA
J: TRBJ1-1
V: TRBV4-1
DNA: TGCGCCAGCAGCTCTGACAGGGGGCGGTTGAACACTGAAGCTTTCTTT
CDR3: CASSSDRGRLNTEAFF

D: NA
size: many
J: TRBJ1-1
V: TRBV9
DNA: TGTGCCAGCAGCACTCGGATGAACACTGAAGCTTTCTTT
CDR3: CASSTRMNTEAFF

D: NA
size: few
J: TRBJ1-2
V: TRBV13
DNA: TGTGCCAGCAGCTTACGAGGACAGCCTTGGCGTGGCTACACCTTC
CDR3: CASSLRGQPWRGYTF

D: TRBD1
size: NA
J: TRBJ2-2
V: TRBV20-1
DNA: TGCAGTGCTAGAGATCATAGTAGGGACAGGGGGGGCACCGGGGAGCTGTTTTTT
CDR3: CSARDHSRDRGGTGELFF

D: NA
size: many
J: TRBJ1-4
V: TRBV11-3
DNA: TGTGCCAGCAGCGACACCGACGGTAATGAAAAACTGTTTTTT
CDR3: CASSDTDGNEKLFF

D: NA
size: NA
J: TRBJ2-7
V: TRBV7-2
DNA: TGTGCCAGCAGCTACCGGGACAAGACCTACGAGCAGTACTTC
CDR3: CASSYRDKTYEQYF

D: NA
size: few
J: TRBJ1-1
V: TRBV5-6
DNA: TGTGCCAGCAGCCCCAATTACTTAGGAGGAGCTTTCTTT
CDR3: CASSPNYLGGAFF

D: NA
size: many
J: TRBJ1-4
V: TRBV7-9
DNA: TGTGCCAGCAGTTATTCTGCAACTAATGAAAAACTGTTTTTT
CDR3: CASSYSATNEKLFF

D: NA
size: many
J: TRBJ2-5
V: TRBV27
DNA: TGTGCCAGCAGTTCCAGAACCCAAGAGACCCAGTACTTC
CDR3: CASSSRTQETQYF

D: TRBD1
size: many
J: TRBJ1-2
V: TRBV12-3/TRBV12-4
DNA: TGTGCCAGCAGTTTAGACAGGGGGCGAACTATTGGCTACACCTTC
CDR3: CASSLDRGRTIGYTF

D: NA
size: many
J: TRBJ2-5
V: TRBV6-1
DNA: TGTGCCAGCAGTGAAGAGGGACACTCAAAAGAGACCCAGTACTTC
CDR3: CASSEEGHSKETQYF

D: TRBD1
size: many
J: TRBJ2-7
V: TRBV12-3/TRBV12-4
DNA: TGTGCCAGCAGTACATCAACCCCGGGACAGGGCCTCTACGAGCAGTACTTC
CDR3: CASSTSTPGQGLYEQYF

D: TRBD1
size: few
J: TRBJ1-5
V: TRBV20-1
DNA: TGCAGTGCTAGTCCCAAACAGGGGACTCATCAGCCCCAGCATTTT
CDR3: CSASPKQGTHQPQHF

D: NA
size: NA
J: TRBJ2-2
V: TRBV28
DNA: TGTGCCAGCAATACCGGGACTGACACCGGGGAGCTGGTTTTT
CDR3: CASNTGTDTGELVF

D: NA
size: few
J: TRBJ1-2
V: TRBV5-1
DNA: TGCGCCAGCAGCTTGGAGGGGCGAATGGGGGGCTACACCTTC
CDR3: CASSLEGRMGGYTF

D: NA
size: NA
J: TRBJ2-7
V: TRBV20-1
DNA: TGCAGTGCTAACACCCGGAAGACAATCTACGAGCAGTACTTC
CDR3: CSANTRKTIYEQYF

D: NA
size: NA
J: TRBJ2-5
V: TRBV14
DNA: TGTGCCAGCAGCCAAGACTCGCAGACCCAGTACTTC
CDR3: CASSQDSQTQYF

D: TRBD1
size: NA
J: TRBJ1-4
V: TRBV7-9
DNA: TGTGCCAGCAGAACAGGGGGCGCTGGTGAAAAACTGTTTTTT
CDR3: CASRTGGAGEKLFF

D: NA
size: many
J: TRBJ1-1
V: TRBV2
DNA: TGTGCCAGCAGCGCCACAGAGGAGGGAGCAGCTTTCTTT
CDR3: CASSATEEGAAFF

D: TRBD1
size: NA
J: TRBJ1-5
V: TRBV19
DNA: TGTGCCAGTAGGGGACAGGGGGCCATCGGGAGCAATCAGCCCCAGCATTTT
CDR3: CASRGQGAIGSNQPQHF

D: NA
size: many
J: TRBJ2-7
V: TRBV28
DNA: TGTGCCAGCAGTTTTCCTGAAGCCAGGGCAGGCTCCTACGAGCAGTACTTC
CDR3: CASSFPEARAGSYEQYF

D: NA
size: NA
J: TRBJ2-2
V: TRBV6-4
DNA: TGTGCCAGCAGTGACGGGCAGGACACCGGGGAGCTGTTTTTT
CDR3: CASSDGQDTGELFF

D: TRBD2
size: few
J: TRBJ2-3
V: TRBV28
DNA: TGTGCCAGCAGTCAACCGGGACTAGTCGGTTCAGATACGCAGTATTTT
CDR3: CASSQPGLVGSDTQYF

D: NA
size: few
J: TRBJ2-7
V: TRBV30
DNA: TGTGCCTGGAGTTTTCAAGGGAGCTACGAGCAGTACTTC
CDR3: CAWSFQGSYEQYF

D: TRBD2
size: once
J: TRBJ2-5
V: TRBV7-2
DNA: TGTGCCAGCAGCATCCGAGCGGGAGGTGTTGAGACCCAGTACTTC
CDR3: CASSIRAGGVETQYF

D: NA
size: NA
J: TRBJ1-5
V: TRBV12-3/TRBV12-4
DNA: TGTGCCAGCAGTTTAGAAGGGGAAAATCAGCCCCAGCATTTT
CDR3: CASSLEGENQPQHF

D: TRBD1
size: NA
J: TRBJ1-1
V: TRBV6-1
DNA: TGTGCCAGCAGGGAAATCGACAGGGGGGAGGGCACTGAAGCTTTCTTT
CDR3: CASREIDRGEGTEAFF

D: TRBD1
size: NA
J: TRBJ1-6
V: TRBV4-1
DNA: TGCGCCAGCAGCCGATTACAGGGGACGAATTCACCCCTCCACTTT
CDR3: CASSRLQGTNSPLHF

D: NA
size: NA
J: TRBJ2-5
V: TRBV6-4
DNA: TGTGCCAGCGTATTTCCGGGGCGGTCAGAGACCCAGTACTTC
CDR3: CASVFPGRSETQYF

D: TRBD1
size: NA
J: TRBJ2-5
V: TRBV6-1
DNA: TGTGCCAGCAGTGACCTTTCCGGGACAGGGTTGGGAGAGACCCAGTACTTC
CDR3: CASSDLSGTGLGETQYF

D: TRBD1
size: many
J: TRBJ1-6
V: TRBV2
DNA: TGTGCCAGCGGAGCTCAGGGGGCGAAGGATTCACCCCTCCACTTT
CDR3: CASGAQGAKDSPLHF

D: TRBD1
size: many
J: TRBJ1-4
V: TRBV15
DNA: TGTGCCACCAGCAGAGTTCAGGGGGGACTTTATGAAAAACTGTTTTTT
CDR3: CATSRVQGGLYEKLFF

D: TRBD2
size: NA
J: TRBJ2-7
V: TRBV2
DNA: TGTGCCAGCAGTGGGGGACTAGCGGGATACGAGCAGTACTTC
CDR3: CASSGGLAGYEQYF

D: TRBD2
size: many
J: TRBJ2-5
V: TRBV6-1
DNA: TGTGCCAGCAGTCCGACTAGCGGGAGCTGGGAAGAGACCCAGTACTTC
CDR3: CASSPTSGSWEETQYF

D: NA
size: NA
J: TRBJ1-4
V: TRBV3-1
DNA: TGTGCCAGCACCGACCTTACGGGGCTAGGCATGGAAAAACTGTTTTTT
CDR3: CASTDLTGLGMEKLFF

D: TRBD2
size: NA
J: TRBJ2-5
V: TRBV20-1
DNA: TGCAGTGCTTTAGCGGGCCACCAAGAGACCCAGTACTTC
CDR3: CSALAGHQETQYF